The TCR beta chain under discussion was sequenced for a study of blood T cell repertoires in COVID-19. Germline values: CDR1 MDHEN, CDR2 SYDVKM. V shed 9 bases and J 1 base; nucleotides not matched to a gene: 5. The CDR3 contains 13 residues. Assay: immunoSEQ multiplex PCR; the TCRdb copy retains only in-frame clones and omits some. The sample carries 260,000 or so clones, 80% to 90% recorded once. The sequence was obtained from a woman in her 40s who had been exposed to COVID-19. Sequenced input: PBMCs or T cells enriched from blood (not recorded which). The V and J genes are TRBV28 and TRBJ2-5; TRBD2 matches at 7 bases. DNA for the CDR3: TGTGCCAGTCGAGCGGGGATCCAAGAGACCCAGTACTTC. The encoded protein is CASRAGIQETQYF.